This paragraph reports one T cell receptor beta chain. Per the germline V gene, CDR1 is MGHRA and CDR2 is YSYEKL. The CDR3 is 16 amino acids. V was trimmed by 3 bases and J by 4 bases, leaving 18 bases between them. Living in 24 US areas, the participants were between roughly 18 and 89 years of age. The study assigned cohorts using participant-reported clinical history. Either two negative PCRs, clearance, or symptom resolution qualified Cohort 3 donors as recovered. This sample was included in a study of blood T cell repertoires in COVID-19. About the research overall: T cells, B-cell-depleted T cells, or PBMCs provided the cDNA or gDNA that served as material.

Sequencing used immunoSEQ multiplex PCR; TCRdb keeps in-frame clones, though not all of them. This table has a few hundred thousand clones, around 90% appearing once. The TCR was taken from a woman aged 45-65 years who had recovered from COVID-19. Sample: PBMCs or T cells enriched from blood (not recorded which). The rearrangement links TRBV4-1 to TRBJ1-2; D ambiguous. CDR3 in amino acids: CASSQEPRDTGYGYTF. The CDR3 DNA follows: TGCGCCAGCAGCCAGGAACCCCGCGACACCGGCTATGGCTACACCTTC.